The source of this T cell receptor (beta chain) is a study of blood T cell repertoires in COVID-19. Study-wide background: Samples taken during acute and convalescent COVID-19 were collected in the United States, Italy and Spain. PBMCs, B-cell-depleted T cells, or T cells provided the cDNA or gDNA that made up the material.

The CDR3 spans 16 residues. In the source study's methods: The assay estimated nucleated cells by amplifying reference gene primers. Using immunoSEQ multiplex PCR, the repertoire was profiled, and TCRdb retains in-frame clones only, with some absent. The DNA was the basis for D and trimming; V, J and clone size are from that table. In the table there are over 15,000 clones, about nine tenths of which are singletons. This clonotype originated in a man at least 80 years old with acute or convalescent COVID-19. Source material: peripheral blood. The J gene is TRBJ1-6, the V gene TRBV7-5; the table assigns TRBD1, which was not confirmed against the DNA. TRBV7-5 is an annotated pseudogene. CDR3 in amino acids: CVRSLVGQEENSPLHF. DNA of the CDR3: TGTGTCAGAAGCCTCGTAGGACAGGAGGAGAACTCACCCCTCCACTTT.